Listed below are T cell receptor beta chains from one sample, sequenced in a study of cytomegalovirus exposure and HLA in healthy donors. Libraries were prepared by immunoSEQ multiplex PCR; TCRdb keeps only in-frame clonotypes and omits some of them. The table has more than 150,000 clones, 60% to 85% seen once. Sample: PBMCs. All receptors come from a woman aged 45-65 years in good health and CMV-seropositive. Each CDR3 is given with its conserved first and last residue. Fields, in order: clone size, J gene, CDR3 length, V gene, D gene, CDR3 protein, CDR3 DNA. A D gene is named only where the DNA matches it firmly. Some rows have no size entry. The others give once, few or many, or a class for an expanded clone.

size: NA
J: TRBJ2-5
length: 14
V: TRBV5-8
D: TRBD1
CDR3: CASSVGQGSETQYF
DNA: TGTGCCAGCAGCGTAGGACAGGGATCAGAGACCCAGTACTTC

size: NA
J: TRBJ1-2
length: 16
V: TRBV28
D: NA
CDR3: CASSPLYGGPHYGYTF
DNA: TGTGCCAGCAGTCCGCTATATGGAGGGCCTCACTATGGCTACACCTTC

size: once
J: TRBJ2-1
length: 16
V: TRBV19
D: TRBD2
CDR3: CASSLRLAGGLNEQFF
DNA: TGTGCCAGTAGTCTTCGACTAGCGGGGGGGCTCAATGAGCAGTTCTTC

size: NA
J: TRBJ1-6
length: 17
V: TRBV19
D: NA
CDR3: CASSMSGDLSYNSPLHF
DNA: TGTGCCAGTAGTATGTCGGGGGATCTTTCCTATAATTCACCCCTCCACTTT

size: few
J: TRBJ2-3
length: 16
V: TRBV7-8
D: NA
CDR3: CASSLGVRGFTDTQYF
DNA: TGTGCCAGCAGCTTAGGGGTGCGGGGATTCACAGATACGCAGTATTTT

size: NA
J: TRBJ1-5
length: 13
V: TRBV27
D: NA
CDR3: CASSPNHLQPQHF
DNA: TGTGCCAGCAGTCCTAACCATCTTCAGCCCCAGCATTTT

size: few
J: TRBJ2-6
length: 17
V: TRBV19
D: TRBD1
CDR3: CASSTGTGSSGANVLTF
DNA: TGTGCCAGTAGTACGGGGACAGGGAGCTCTGGGGCCAACGTCCTGACTTTC

size: NA
J: TRBJ2-1
length: 15
V: TRBV27
D: NA
CDR3: CASSLLEGVGNEQFF
DNA: TGTGCCAGCAGTTTATTAGAGGGGGTCGGCAATGAGCAGTTCTTC

size: NA
J: TRBJ2-6
length: 15
V: TRBV28
D: NA
CDR3: CASSLPGSGANGLTF
DNA: TGTGCCAGCAGTTTACCTGGGTCTGGGGCCAACGGCCTGACTTTC

size: NA
J: TRBJ2-1
length: 15
V: TRBV28
D: TRBD2
CDR3: CASSSPSGRVYEQFF
DNA: TGTGCCAGCAGTTCCCCTAGCGGGAGGGTTTATGAGCAGTTCTTC

size: NA
J: TRBJ2-7
length: 17
V: TRBV18
D: NA
CDR3: CASSPRPLRGLAYEQYF
DNA: TGTGCCAGCTCACCACGACCTCTACGGGGGTTAGCCTACGAGCAGTACTTC

size: NA
J: TRBJ2-2
length: 12
V: TRBV27
D: NA
CDR3: CASSVNTGELFF
DNA: TGTGCCAGCAGCGTTAACACCGGGGAGCTGTTTTTT

size: NA
J: TRBJ1-3
length: 15
V: TRBV7-9
D: NA
CDR3: CASSLRASSGNTIYF
DNA: TGTGCCAGCAGTCTGCGGGCCTCCTCTGGAAACACCATATATTTT

size: NA
J: TRBJ2-5
length: 16
V: TRBV30
D: TRBD2
CDR3: CAWSVPTSGGQETQYF
DNA: TGTGCCTGGAGTGTACCGACTAGCGGGGGCCAAGAGACCCAGTACTTC

size: NA
J: TRBJ2-4
length: 15
V: TRBV7-9
D: NA
CDR3: CASSLTDRRGNIQYF
DNA: TGTGCCAGCAGCCTTACCGACAGGCGAGGCAACATTCAGTACTTC

size: NA
J: TRBJ1-4
length: 13
V: TRBV6-1
D: NA
CDR3: CASSEAQAAKLFF
DNA: TGTGCCAGCAGTGAAGCACAGGCGGCAAAACTGTTTTTT

size: few
J: TRBJ2-1
length: 13
V: TRBV6-6
D: TRBD2
CDR3: CASKSSGVSEQFF
DNA: TGTGCCAGCAAGAGTAGCGGGGTTAGTGAGCAGTTCTTC

size: NA
J: TRBJ1-1
length: 15
V: TRBV4-3
D: TRBD1
CDR3: CASSRDLGQGAEAFF
DNA: TGCGCCAGCAGCCGAGACTTGGGACAGGGAGCTGAAGCTTTCTTT

size: few
J: TRBJ1-2
length: 13
V: TRBV7-2
D: NA
CDR3: CASSLAAAGGYTF
DNA: TGTGCCAGCAGCTTAGCCGCGGCCGGAGGCTACACCTTC

size: NA
J: TRBJ1-1
length: 13
V: TRBV28
D: TRBD1
CDR3: CASSLCRGCPAFF
DNA: TGTGCCAGCAGTTTATGCAGGGGGTGCCCAGCTTTCTTT

size: NA
J: TRBJ2-7
length: 12
V: TRBV2
D: NA
CDR3: CASSAQGYEQYF
DNA: TGTGCCAGCAGTGCTCAGGGTTACGAGCAGTACTTC

size: NA
J: TRBJ2-5
length: 15
V: TRBV7-9
D: TRBD1
CDR3: CASSFLGQTQETQYF
DNA: TGTGCCAGCAGTTTCCTGGGACAGACCCAAGAGACCCAGTACTTC

size: NA
J: TRBJ2-1
length: 16
V: TRBV7-3
D: TRBD2
CDR3: CASSFTGTSGRGEKFF
DNA: TGTGCCAGCAGCTTCACCGGGACTAGCGGGAGAGGAGAGAAGTTCTTC

size: NA
J: TRBJ1-2
length: 11
V: TRBV6-6
D: NA
CDR3: CASSPFTWPTF
DNA: TGTGCCAGCAGCCCCTTTACCTGGCCCACCTTC

size: few
J: TRBJ2-1
length: 14
V: TRBV2
D: TRBD2
CDR3: CASGGGRTYNEQFF
DNA: TGTGCCAGCGGCGGCGGGAGAACCTACAATGAGCAGTTCTTC

size: NA
J: TRBJ2-2
length: 14
V: TRBV5-1
D: NA
CDR3: CASSLQGETGELFF
DNA: TGCGCCAGCAGCCTACAGGGAGAGACCGGGGAGCTGTTTTTT

size: NA
J: TRBJ2-3
length: 14
V: TRBV29-1
D: NA
CDR3: CSVDGPFETDTQYF
DNA: TGCAGCGTTGACGGTCCATTTGAAACAGATACGCAGTATTTT

size: NA
J: TRBJ1-4
length: 13
V: TRBV9
D: NA
CDR3: CASSEARGEKLFF
DNA: TGTGCCAGCAGCGAGGCCCGGGGGGAAAAACTGTTTTTT

size: NA
J: TRBJ2-1
length: 13
V: TRBV7-2
D: NA
CDR3: CASSSLIYNEQFF
DNA: TGTGCCAGCAGTTCCCTTATATACAATGAGCAGTTCTTC

size: NA
J: TRBJ1-1
length: 11
V: TRBV29-1
D: NA
CDR3: CSVVGAGEAFF
DNA: TGCAGCGTTGTGGGGGCAGGTGAAGCTTTCTTT

size: NA
J: TRBJ2-5
length: 13
V: TRBV2
D: TRBD2
CDR3: CASGLAGGQTQYF
DNA: TGTGCCAGCGGCCTAGCGGGGGGCCAGACCCAGTACTTC

size: NA
J: TRBJ1-2
length: 15
V: TRBV21-1
D: NA
CDR3: CASSISEGGYYGYTF
DNA: TGTGCCAGCAGCATATCCGAAGGAGGGTACTATGGCTACACCTTC

size: once
J: TRBJ1-2
length: 15
V: TRBV28
D: NA
CDR3: CASRPDSGGAYGYTF
DNA: TGTGCCAGCAGACCAGACAGCGGGGGGGCCTATGGCTACACCTTC

size: NA
J: TRBJ1-3
length: 17
V: TRBV9
D: NA
CDR3: CASSPSLDGSSGNTIYF
DNA: TGTGCCAGCAGCCCCAGCCTGGACGGGAGCTCTGGAAACACCATATATTTT

size: NA
J: TRBJ1-2
length: 16
V: TRBV5-5
D: TRBD1
CDR3: CASSFAPGGGNYGYTF
DNA: TGTGCCAGCAGCTTTGCCCCAGGGGGTGGAAACTATGGCTACACCTTC

size: NA
J: TRBJ1-3
length: 14
V: TRBV2
D: NA
CDR3: CASSGPSVGNTIYF
DNA: TGTGCCAGCAGTGGGCCCAGTGTTGGAAACACCATATATTTT

size: NA
J: TRBJ2-5
length: 15
V: TRBV18
D: NA
CDR3: CASSPVSVSGETQYF
DNA: TGTGCCAGCTCACCGGTCTCAGTTAGCGGTGAGACCCAGTACTTC

size: NA
J: TRBJ1-2
length: 14
V: TRBV6-5
D: TRBD1
CDR3: CASNTGGDGYGYTF
DNA: TGTGCCAGCAACACAGGGGGCGATGGCTATGGCTACACCTTC

size: once
J: TRBJ2-7
length: 11
V: TRBV2
D: NA
CDR3: CASGQGGEQYF
DNA: TGTGCCAGCGGGCAGGGCGGTGAGCAGTACTTC